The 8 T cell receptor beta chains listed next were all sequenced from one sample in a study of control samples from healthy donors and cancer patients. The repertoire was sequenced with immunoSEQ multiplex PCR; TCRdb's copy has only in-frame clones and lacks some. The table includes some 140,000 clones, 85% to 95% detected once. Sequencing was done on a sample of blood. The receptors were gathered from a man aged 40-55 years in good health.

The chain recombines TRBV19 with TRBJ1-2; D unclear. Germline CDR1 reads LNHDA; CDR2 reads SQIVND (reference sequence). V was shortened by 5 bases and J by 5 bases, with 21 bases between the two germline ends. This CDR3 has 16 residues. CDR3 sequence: CASSPRVGSSIYGYTF. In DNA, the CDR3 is TGTGCCAGTAGTCCTCGTGTAGGCTCCTCAATTTATGGCTACACCTTC.

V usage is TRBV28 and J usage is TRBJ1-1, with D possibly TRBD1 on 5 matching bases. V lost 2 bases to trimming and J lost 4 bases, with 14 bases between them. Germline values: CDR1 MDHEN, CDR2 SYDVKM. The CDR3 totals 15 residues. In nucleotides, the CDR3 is TGTGCCAGCAGTTTACTAGAAGTTGGGGGCACTGAAGCTTTCTTT. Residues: CASSLLEVGGTEAFF.

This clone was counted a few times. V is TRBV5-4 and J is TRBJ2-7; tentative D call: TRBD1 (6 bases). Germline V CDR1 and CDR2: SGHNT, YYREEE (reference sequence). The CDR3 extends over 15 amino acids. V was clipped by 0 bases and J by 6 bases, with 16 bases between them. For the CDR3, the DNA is TGTGCCAGCAGCTTGGGGACAGCCCCTCGCTCCGAGCAGTACTTC. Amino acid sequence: CASSLGTAPRSEQYF.

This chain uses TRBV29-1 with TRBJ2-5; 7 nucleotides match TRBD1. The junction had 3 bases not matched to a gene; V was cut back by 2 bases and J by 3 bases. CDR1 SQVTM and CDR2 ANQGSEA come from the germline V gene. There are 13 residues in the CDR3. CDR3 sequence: CSVESGQKETQYF. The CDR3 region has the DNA TGCAGCGTTGAATCGGGACAGAAAGAGACCCAGTACTTC.

The CDR3 nucleotides are TGTGCCAGTAGTGAAGGACGGAGGGGCCTTAGCAATCAGCCCCAGCATTTT. Its protein is CASSEGRRGLSNQPQHF. The chain combines TRBV19 with TRBJ1-5, with D tentatively TRBD1 (5 bases). The CDR3 extends over 17 amino acids. Trimming took 5 bases from V and 0 from J, leaving 17 bases between them. The germline gives CDR1 LNHDA, CDR2 SQIVND (reference sequence).

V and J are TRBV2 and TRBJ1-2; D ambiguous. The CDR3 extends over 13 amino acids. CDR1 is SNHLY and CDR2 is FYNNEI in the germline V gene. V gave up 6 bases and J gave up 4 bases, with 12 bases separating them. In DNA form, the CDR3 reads TGTGCCAGCAGACGGGGAATGAGCTATGGCTACACCTTC. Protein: CASRRGMSYGYTF. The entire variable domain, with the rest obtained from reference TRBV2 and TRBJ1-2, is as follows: EPEVTQTPSHQVTQMGQEVILRCVPISNHLYFYWYRQILGQKVEFLVSFYNNEISEKSEIFDDQFSVERPDGSNFTLKIRSTKLEDSAMYFCASRRGMSYGYTFGSGTRLTVV.

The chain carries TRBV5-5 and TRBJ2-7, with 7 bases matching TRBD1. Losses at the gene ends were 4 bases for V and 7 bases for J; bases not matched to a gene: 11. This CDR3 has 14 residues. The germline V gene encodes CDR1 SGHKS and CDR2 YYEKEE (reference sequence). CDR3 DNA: TGTGCCAGCAGCCCCCGGGACAGACGCCCGGAGCAGTACTTC. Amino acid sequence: CASSPRDRRPEQYF.

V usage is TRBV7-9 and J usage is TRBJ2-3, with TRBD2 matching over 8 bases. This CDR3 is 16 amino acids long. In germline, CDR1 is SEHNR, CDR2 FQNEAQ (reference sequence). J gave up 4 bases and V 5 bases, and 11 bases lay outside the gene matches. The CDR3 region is CASSPRSGGAADTQYF. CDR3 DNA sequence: TGTGCCAGCAGCCCACGATCGGGGGGGGCCGCAGATACGCAGTATTTT.